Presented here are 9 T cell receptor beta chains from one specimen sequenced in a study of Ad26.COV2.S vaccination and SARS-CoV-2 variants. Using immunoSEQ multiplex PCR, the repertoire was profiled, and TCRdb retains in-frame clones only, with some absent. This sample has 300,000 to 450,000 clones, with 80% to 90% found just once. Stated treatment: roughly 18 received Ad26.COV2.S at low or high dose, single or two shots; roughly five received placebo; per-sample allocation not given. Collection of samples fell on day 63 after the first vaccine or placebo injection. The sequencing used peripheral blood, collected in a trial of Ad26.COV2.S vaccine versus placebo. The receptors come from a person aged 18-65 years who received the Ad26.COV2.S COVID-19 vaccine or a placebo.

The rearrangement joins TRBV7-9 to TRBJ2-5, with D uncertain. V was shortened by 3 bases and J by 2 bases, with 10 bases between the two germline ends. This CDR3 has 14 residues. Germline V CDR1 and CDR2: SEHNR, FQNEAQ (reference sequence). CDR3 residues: CASSFFTEQETQYF. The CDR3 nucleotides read TGTGCCAGCAGCTTTTTCACGGAACAAGAGACCCAGTACTTC.

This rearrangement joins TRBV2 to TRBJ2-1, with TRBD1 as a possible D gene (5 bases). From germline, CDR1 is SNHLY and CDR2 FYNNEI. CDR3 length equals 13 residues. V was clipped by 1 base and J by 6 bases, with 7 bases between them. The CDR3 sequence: CASSEGQRNEQFF. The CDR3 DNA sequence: TGTGCCAGCAGTGAAGGACAGCGCAATGAGCAGTTCTTC.

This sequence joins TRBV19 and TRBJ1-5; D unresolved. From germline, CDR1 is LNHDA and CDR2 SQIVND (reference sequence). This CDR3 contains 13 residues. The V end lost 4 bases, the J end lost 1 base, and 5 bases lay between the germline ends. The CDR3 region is CASSRDSNQPQHF. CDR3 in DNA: TGTGCCAGTAGTAGAGACAGCAATCAGCCCCAGCATTTT.

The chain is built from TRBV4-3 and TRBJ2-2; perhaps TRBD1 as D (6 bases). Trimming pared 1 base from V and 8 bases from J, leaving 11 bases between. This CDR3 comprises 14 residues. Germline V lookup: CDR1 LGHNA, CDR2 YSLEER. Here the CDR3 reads CASSQVGGVGELFF. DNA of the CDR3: TGCGCCAGCAGCCAAGTAGGGGGTGTGGGGGAGCTGTTTTTT.

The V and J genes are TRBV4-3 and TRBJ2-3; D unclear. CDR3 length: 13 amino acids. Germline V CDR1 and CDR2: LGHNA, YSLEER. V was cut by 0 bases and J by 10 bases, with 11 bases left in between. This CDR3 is CASSQEQFLAQYF. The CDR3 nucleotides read TGCGCCAGCAGCCAAGAACAGTTTCTTGCGCAGTATTTT.

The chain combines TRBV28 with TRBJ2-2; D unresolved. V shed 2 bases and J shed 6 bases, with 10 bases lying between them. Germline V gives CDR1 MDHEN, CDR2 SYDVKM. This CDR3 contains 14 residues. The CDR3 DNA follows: TGTGCCAGCAGTTTAGTAACCGGCTCCGGGGAGCTGTTTTTT. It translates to CASSLVTGSGELFF.

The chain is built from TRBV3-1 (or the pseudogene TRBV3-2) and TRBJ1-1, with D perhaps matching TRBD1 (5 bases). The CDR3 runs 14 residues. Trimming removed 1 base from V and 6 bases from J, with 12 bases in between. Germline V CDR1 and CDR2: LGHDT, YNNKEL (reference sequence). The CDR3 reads CASSQGWGTSEAFF. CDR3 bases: TGTGCCAGCAGCCAAGGGTGGGGGACCTCTGAAGCTTTCTTT.

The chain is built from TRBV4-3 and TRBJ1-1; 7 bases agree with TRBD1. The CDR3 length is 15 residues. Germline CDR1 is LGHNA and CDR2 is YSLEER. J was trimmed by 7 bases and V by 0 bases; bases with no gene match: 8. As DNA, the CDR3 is TGCGCCAGCAGCCAAGATCTTCAGGGGGTGGGTGAAGCTTTCTTT. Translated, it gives CASSQDLQGVGEAFF.

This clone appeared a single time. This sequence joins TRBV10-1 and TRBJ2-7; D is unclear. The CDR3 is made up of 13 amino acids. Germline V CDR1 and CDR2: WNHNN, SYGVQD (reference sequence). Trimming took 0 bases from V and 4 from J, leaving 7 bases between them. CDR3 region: CASSESNYYEQYF. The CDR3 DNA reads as TGCGCCAGCAGTGAGTCGAACTATTACGAGCAGTACTTC.